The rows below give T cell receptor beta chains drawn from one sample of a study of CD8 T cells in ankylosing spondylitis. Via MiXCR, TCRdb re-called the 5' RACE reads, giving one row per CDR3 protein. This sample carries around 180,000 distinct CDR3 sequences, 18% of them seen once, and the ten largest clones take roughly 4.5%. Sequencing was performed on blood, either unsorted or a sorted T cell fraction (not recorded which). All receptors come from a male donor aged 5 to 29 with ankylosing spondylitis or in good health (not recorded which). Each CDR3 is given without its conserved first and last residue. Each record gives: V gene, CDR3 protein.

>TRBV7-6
ASSWPGIEPSDTDTQY
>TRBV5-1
ASSPGTGGVEQY
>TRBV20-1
SAAGTGVVQEQY
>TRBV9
ASSVGREGAGELF
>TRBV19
ASSETVDAYEQY
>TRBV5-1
ASMSGQETQY
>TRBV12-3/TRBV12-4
ASSPGTSGTKNIQY
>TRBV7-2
ASSRGPGPQPQH
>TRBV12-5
ASGVTKAPTDTQY
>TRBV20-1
SASYRGTDTQY
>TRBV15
ATSRDHRTGELF
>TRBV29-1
SVVGGGDYNEQF
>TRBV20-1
SARERAVPTSGLYEQY
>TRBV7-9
ASSSRDPRGTQY
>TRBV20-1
SAGNLPPDEQY
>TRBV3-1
ASKEQEVADTQY
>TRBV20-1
SASPGQGSEKLF
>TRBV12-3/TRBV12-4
ASSFQWGQVQF
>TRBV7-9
ASRQLRGGDTQY
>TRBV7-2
ASSPASGRVPTDTQY
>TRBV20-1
SARRQAEILAKNIQY
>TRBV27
ASSLGLGSNEQF
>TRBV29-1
SVQGVWAGELF
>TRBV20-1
SATQAPYEQY
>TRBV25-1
ASSEGTGGYEQY
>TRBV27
ASSSQGNHNEQF
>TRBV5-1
ASSLVTTSGGELF
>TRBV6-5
ASSTNSGANVLT
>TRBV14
ASSHTTSEQY
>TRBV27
ASSGVGGNNEQF
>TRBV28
ASSFGTAADTQY
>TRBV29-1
SVSDQRTDTQY
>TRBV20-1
SASMGLHLSYNEQF
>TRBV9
ASSVGGVSTGELF
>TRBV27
ASSLAQGYGYT
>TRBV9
ASSVGGGDEQF
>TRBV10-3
AISGGSTDTQY